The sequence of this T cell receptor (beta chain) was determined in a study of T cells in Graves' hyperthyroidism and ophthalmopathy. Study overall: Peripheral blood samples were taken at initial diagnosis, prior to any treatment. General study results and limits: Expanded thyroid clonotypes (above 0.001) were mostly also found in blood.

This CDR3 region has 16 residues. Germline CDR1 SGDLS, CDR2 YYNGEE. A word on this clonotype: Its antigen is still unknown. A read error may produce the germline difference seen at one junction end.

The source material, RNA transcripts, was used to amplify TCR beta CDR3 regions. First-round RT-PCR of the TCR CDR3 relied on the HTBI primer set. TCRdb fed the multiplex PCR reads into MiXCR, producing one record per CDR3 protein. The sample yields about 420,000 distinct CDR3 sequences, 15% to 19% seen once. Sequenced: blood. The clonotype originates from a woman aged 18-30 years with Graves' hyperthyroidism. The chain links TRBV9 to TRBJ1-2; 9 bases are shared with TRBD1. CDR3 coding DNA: TGTGCCAGCAGCTTGAACCGGGACAGGGCTAACCATGGCTACACCTTC. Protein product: CASSLNRDRANHGYTF.